The entry that follows covers one TCR beta chain sequence. Its antigen is not identified. The sample belongs to a study of cytomegalovirus exposure and HLA in healthy donors. The CDR3 is made up of 13 amino acids. Trimming stripped 3 bases from V and 9 bases from J, with 12 bases between. Germline V gene sequence: CDR1 MRHNA, CDR2 SNTAGT. Vbeta (60) and Jbeta (13) primers were used in the PCR. Sequencing was performed with immunoSEQ multiplex PCR; in TCRdb, only in-frame clones are kept and a portion is missing. The table has some 95,000 clones, about four fifths seen once. Findings of the study overall: Using a false discovery rate of 0.05, a later analysis showed that 16,951 TCR beta sequences were associated with HLA alleles.

The sample was PBMCs. The chain combines TRBV6-4 with TRBJ1-5, with D perhaps matching TRBD1 (6 bases). The sequence derives from a man aged 25 to 40 in good health and CMV-seronegative. CDR3 in DNA: TGTGCCAGCAGTGAAACAGGGTCCAGGCCCCAGCATTTT. It specifies CASSETGSRPQHF.